The next 8 T cell receptor beta chains were all read from a single sample in a study of blood T cell repertoires in COVID-19. Method: immunoSEQ multiplex PCR; TCRdb's copy keeps in-frame clones and lacks some. This table has some 58,000 clones, 88% appearing once. Sample: peripheral blood. Every receptor here comes from a human donor in a cohort sampled during active COVID-19.

The chain links TRBV2 to TRBJ2-7; unclear D gene. The CDR3 length is 13 residues. V was pared by 6 bases and J by 8 bases, with 17 bases between. Germline CDR1 SNHLY, CDR2 FYNNEI. The CDR3 sequence: CASSPAAQLQQYF. CDR3 bases: TGTGCCAGCAGCCCCGCGGCCCAACTACAGCAGTACTTC.

The chain links TRBV6-5 to TRBJ2-3, with D unclear. The germline V gene has CDR1 MNHEY and CDR2 SVGAGI. CDR3 length equals 13 residues. V was cut by 8 bases and J by 2 bases, with 11 bases left in between. The CDR3 DNA sequence: TGTGCCAGCCGGGTGGGTAACACAGATACGCAGTATTTT. Its translation is CASRVGNTDTQYF.

This rearrangement joins TRBV29-1 to TRBJ2-1, with 8 bases matching TRBD1. V gave up 7 bases and J gave up 7 bases; unmatched junction bases: 12. Germline CDR1 and CDR2: SQVTM and ANQGSEA. This CDR3 region has 14 residues. The CDR3 reads CSGRRTGKGNEQFF. The CDR3 coding sequence is TGCAGCGGGAGACGGACAGGGAAAGGGAATGAGCAGTTCTTC.

This chain connects TRBV19 to TRBJ2-3; 8 nucleotides agree with TRBD1. From germline, CDR1 is LNHDA and CDR2 SQIVND (reference sequence). This CDR3 contains 16 residues. The ends lost 3 bases at V and 3 bases at J; junction bases unmatched: 8. CDR3 coding DNA: TGTGCCAGTAGTATGGGGGGCAGGGGGCAAACAGATACGCAGTATTTT. It translates to CASSMGGRGQTDTQYF.

The sample holds one count of this clone. The chain carries TRBV11-3 and TRBJ2-1; 7 bases map to TRBD1. CDR1 is SGHNT and CDR2 is YENEEA in the germline V gene. V was pared by 1 base and J by 4 bases, with 7 bases of the junction left unmatched. There are 16 residues in the CDR3. The CDR3 sequence: CASSLGGDRVYNEQFF. CDR3 nucleotide sequence: TGTGCCAGCAGCTTAGGAGGTGACAGGGTATACAATGAGCAGTTCTTC.

The chain links TRBV11-2 to TRBJ2-7, with 9 bases fitting TRBD1. The CDR3 is 15 residues long. Germline CDR1 SGHAT, CDR2 FQNNGV. V gave up 2 bases and J gave up 2 bases; unmatched junction bases: 4. This CDR3 is CASSLPGQGPYEQYF. As DNA, the CDR3 is TGTGCCAGCAGCTTACCGGGACAGGGACCCTACGAGCAGTACTTC.

This chain connects TRBV19 to TRBJ2-7; a possible D gene is TRBD2 (5 bases). CDR3 length equals 13 residues. Germline values: CDR1 LNHDA, CDR2 SQIVND (reference sequence). V was cut by 5 bases and J by 3 bases, with 11 bases left in between. The CDR3 loop reads CASSAREGYEQYF. As DNA, the CDR3 is TGTGCCAGTAGTGCCCGGGAAGGCTACGAGCAGTACTTC.

The genes are TRBV5-1 and TRBJ2-1; D ambiguous. Germline CDR1 and CDR2: SGHRS and YFSETQ. V was shortened by 0 bases and J by 1 base, with 11 bases between the two germline ends. This CDR3 is 16 amino acids long. CDR3 bases: TGCGCCAGCAGCTTGGGAGCACTGTCATCCTACAATGAGCAGTTCTTC. It yields the protein CASSLGALSSYNEQFF.